Listed below are T cell receptor beta chains from one sample, sequenced in a study of beta chain features in type 1 diabetes. TCRdb's copy holds only in-frame clones and misses some; the assay was immunoSEQ multiplex PCR. The repertoire includes hundreds of thousands of clones, 10% to 15% of them detected once, and approximately 0.015% sits in the top ten. The sequenced material came from naive CD4+ T cells from blood. All receptors derive from a man in his late teens or twenties in good health. CDR3s leave out the opening cysteine and the closing phenylalanine or tryptophan. Part of the rows lack a size; the others show once, few, many or a class for expanded clones.

CDR3aa: ASSRLGTEGNTIY
v_gene: TRBV27
abundance: few
j_gene: TRBJ1-3

CDR3aa: ASSPRGVEGETQY
v_gene: TRBV4-1
abundance: NA
j_gene: TRBJ2-5

CDR3aa: ASTTYYNEQF
v_gene: TRBV5-8
abundance: NA
j_gene: TRBJ2-1

CDR3aa: SVVRAAETQY
v_gene: TRBV29-1
abundance: few
j_gene: TRBJ2-5

CDR3aa: ASSAGPGQGDGYT
v_gene: TRBV5-1
abundance: few
j_gene: TRBJ1-2

CDR3aa: ASSLKGGGSLGYT
v_gene: TRBV9
abundance: few
j_gene: TRBJ1-2

CDR3aa: ASSLLAGGTDEQF
v_gene: TRBV5-4
abundance: NA
j_gene: TRBJ2-1

CDR3aa: ASSLLAGGYEQY
v_gene: TRBV28
abundance: NA
j_gene: TRBJ2-7

CDR3aa: ASSDRDEQY
v_gene: TRBV7-9
abundance: NA
j_gene: TRBJ2-7

CDR3aa: ASTNRGGYEQY
v_gene: TRBV6-6
abundance: few
j_gene: TRBJ2-7

CDR3aa: ASSLELAEETQY
v_gene: TRBV7-2
abundance: NA
j_gene: TRBJ2-5

CDR3aa: ASSLGLAGVEQF
v_gene: TRBV7-2
abundance: NA
j_gene: TRBJ2-1

CDR3aa: ASSGQGIEAF
v_gene: TRBV7-9
abundance: few
j_gene: TRBJ1-1

CDR3aa: ASSPLTGSYNEQF
v_gene: TRBV14
abundance: many
j_gene: TRBJ2-1

CDR3aa: ASSPGGLGTGELF
v_gene: TRBV7-7
abundance: few
j_gene: TRBJ2-2

CDR3aa: ASSLSRDRIYEQY
v_gene: TRBV7-2
abundance: NA
j_gene: TRBJ2-7

CDR3aa: ASSLRGTNTGELF
v_gene: TRBV7-2
abundance: few
j_gene: TRBJ2-2

CDR3aa: ASSLSGGAYNEQF
v_gene: TRBV7-9
abundance: NA
j_gene: TRBJ2-1

CDR3aa: AWSVGAANTIY
v_gene: TRBV30
abundance: NA
j_gene: TRBJ1-3

CDR3aa: ASKDTESRY
v_gene: TRBV2
abundance: NA
j_gene: TRBJ2-4

CDR3aa: ASSLEPSSGNTIY
v_gene: TRBV7-2
abundance: once
j_gene: TRBJ1-3

CDR3aa: AWSGGGNQPQH
v_gene: TRBV30
abundance: few
j_gene: TRBJ1-5

CDR3aa: ASSLGQMNTEAF
v_gene: TRBV5-1
abundance: few
j_gene: TRBJ1-1

CDR3aa: ASMGQGAYYGYT
v_gene: TRBV19
abundance: few
j_gene: TRBJ1-2

CDR3aa: ATSTETGTTNEKLF
v_gene: TRBV15
abundance: NA
j_gene: TRBJ1-4

CDR3aa: ASSLDRGPTDTQY
v_gene: TRBV5-4
abundance: few
j_gene: TRBJ2-3

CDR3aa: ASSVGRLSSYEQY
v_gene: TRBV9
abundance: NA
j_gene: TRBJ2-7

CDR3aa: ASSLSGQFNQPQH
v_gene: TRBV18
abundance: NA
j_gene: TRBJ1-5

CDR3aa: ASTPTGAVYEQY
v_gene: TRBV19
abundance: NA
j_gene: TRBJ2-7

CDR3aa: ASSLGLAIRYEQY
v_gene: TRBV5-1
abundance: few
j_gene: TRBJ2-7

CDR3aa: ASSHPKGGLNTGELF
v_gene: TRBV4-3
abundance: NA
j_gene: TRBJ2-2

CDR3aa: ASSLRDRGDSPLH
v_gene: TRBV6-5
abundance: few
j_gene: TRBJ1-6

CDR3aa: ASSVDGGPYNEQF
v_gene: TRBV9
abundance: NA
j_gene: TRBJ2-1

CDR3aa: ASSSGQGGQPQH
v_gene: TRBV18
abundance: few
j_gene: TRBJ1-5

CDR3aa: ASSYPDRGDYEQY
v_gene: TRBV6-6
abundance: NA
j_gene: TRBJ2-7

CDR3aa: ASSLRAGDTEAF
v_gene: TRBV5-1
abundance: few
j_gene: TRBJ1-1

CDR3aa: ASSATGASGNTIY
v_gene: TRBV5-1
abundance: NA
j_gene: TRBJ1-3

CDR3aa: ASSRGQLDNEQF
v_gene: TRBV7-7
abundance: NA
j_gene: TRBJ2-1

CDR3aa: ASSSTVYTEAF
v_gene: TRBV14
abundance: NA
j_gene: TRBJ1-1

CDR3aa: SVQIANYGYT
v_gene: TRBV29-1
abundance: few
j_gene: TRBJ1-2

CDR3aa: ASSRTEGTNEKLF
v_gene: TRBV28
abundance: few
j_gene: TRBJ1-4

CDR3aa: ASSSRTSGRAV
v_gene: TRBV9
abundance: few
j_gene: TRBJ2-1

CDR3aa: ASSTRTGTETQY
v_gene: TRBV5-4
abundance: NA
j_gene: TRBJ2-5

CDR3aa: ASTLRVEAF
v_gene: TRBV2
abundance: few
j_gene: TRBJ1-1

CDR3aa: AWSTGVTETQY
v_gene: TRBV30
abundance: few
j_gene: TRBJ2-5